Described below is a single T cell receptor (beta chain) sequence and its context. These data come from a study of cytomegalovirus exposure and HLA in healthy donors. V was clipped by 3 bases and J by 0 bases, with 12 bases between them. Germline V CDR1 and CDR2: LNHDA, SQIVND (reference sequence). This CDR3 comprises 16 residues. This PCR relied on a set of 60 Vbeta primers and 13 Jbeta primers. The method was immunoSEQ multiplex PCR; TCRdb's version includes in-frame clones alone and lacks a portion of them. The table lists 100,000 to 150,000 clones, 80% of them singletons, with 1% in the top ten. The rearrangement links TRBV19 to TRBJ1-3, with unresolved D. Source material: PBMCs. This TCR was sampled from a man aged 40-49 years in good health and CMV-seronegative. CDR3 sequence reads: CASSIRAAASGNTIYF. DNA for the CDR3: TGTGCCAGTAGTATTCGGGCAGCGGCCTCTGGAAACACCATATATTTT.